The 4 T cell receptor beta chains listed next were all sequenced from one sample in a study of shared T cell receptors in the human thymus. TCRdb's table, derived via immunoSEQ multiplex PCR, lists solely in-frame clones and lacks some. The sample lists about 380,000 clones, 85% to 95% occurring once. Input material: thymocytes. These receptors were taken from a human donor.

This chain links TRBV27 with TRBJ2-3; TRBD1 or TRBD2 may be the D gene (7 bases each). V dropped 7 bases and J dropped 5 bases, with 25 bases sitting between them. The CDR3 is 17 residues long. The germline CDR1 and CDR2 sequences are MNHEY and SMNVEV (reference sequence). In nucleotides, the CDR3 is TGTGCCAGCACCTATGGAGGGGGGAGGGGGCGTGAAGATACGCAGTATTTT. Translation: CASTYGGGRGREDTQYF.

The chain links TRBV5-1 to TRBJ2-7; D ambiguous. V was cut by 1 base and J by 2 bases, with 13 bases left in between. The germline V gene has CDR1 SGHRS and CDR2 YFSETQ. The length of the CDR3 is 15 residues. CDR3 residues: CASSLRVSPAYEQYF. The CDR3 DNA reads TGCGCCAGCAGCTTGCGCGTGTCACCCGCCTACGAGCAGTACTTC.

The chain recombines TRBV5-1 with TRBJ2-5; 9 nucleotides agree with TRBD2. The CDR3 covers 16 residues. The germline V gene encodes CDR1 SGHRS and CDR2 YFSETQ. J lost 6 bases, V lost 0 bases, and 9 bases had no gene match. This CDR3 reads CASSLVGWREGKTQYF. CDR3 sequence (DNA): TGCGCCAGCAGCTTGGTAGGCTGGCGGGAGGGCAAGACCCAGTACTTC. The complete variable domain, with remaining parts taken from reference TRBV5-1 and TRBJ2-5, reads KAGVTQTPRYLIKTRGQQVTLSCSPISGHRSVSWYQQTPGQGLQFLFEYFSETQRNKGNFPGRFSGRQFSNSRSEMNVSTLELGDSALYLCASSLVGWREGKTQYFGPGTRLLVL.

The chain has TRBV5-3 and TRBJ2-3, with no clear D. TRBV5-3 is marked as an open reading frame, function uncertain. This CDR3 region has 16 residues. Trimming pared 4 bases from V and 2 bases from J, leaving 17 bases between. In nucleotides, the CDR3 is TGTGCCAGAAGCCCGACTTTTTCAGACCCCACAGATACGCAGTATTTT. Translating gives CARSPTFSDPTDTQYF.